This TCR beta chain was obtained from a study of metastatic and nonmetastatic thyroid tumors. Overall study findings and caveats: TCR beta diversity was reportedly significantly higher in malignant thyroid tumors than benign nodules, in blood and tumor.

As regards this clone: Its antigen remains unknown.

MiXCR reprocessed the PCR reads for TCRdb. The sample shows 15,000 to 20,000 clones, about 27% of them seen only once. This CDR3 spans 11 amino acids. The J segment lost 4 bases and the V segment lost 3 bases, leaving 0 bases of the junction unmatched. Per germline, CDR1 GTSNPN and CDR2 SVGIG (reference sequence). The entire patient cohort was treatment-naive prior to thyroid surgery. V is TRBV30 and J is TRBJ2-7; 7 bases line up with TRBD1. Sequencing was carried out using tumor tissue. The source is a female donor with papillary thyroid cancer or a benign thyroid nodule (not recorded which). Some clones in this sample may be carry-over from other donors' samples. DNA of the CDR3: TGTGCCTGGAGCAGGGGGTACGAGCAGTACTTC. Translated: CAWSRGYEQYF. Supplemented by reference TRBV30 and TRBJ2-7, the full variable domain reads SQTIHQWPATLVQPVGSPLSLECTVEGTSNPNLYWYRQAAGRGLQLLFYSVGIGQISSEVPQNLSASRPQDRQFILSSKKLLLSDSGFYLCAWSRGYEQYFGPGTRLTVT.